This T cell receptor (beta chain) was captured by sequencing in a study of shared clonotypes between healthy human individuals. Broader study findings: Sampling involved blood alone; tissue repertoires likely differ.

TCRdb's copy holds only in-frame clones and misses some; the assay was immunoSEQ multiplex PCR. Of about 500,000 clones in the sample, more than 70% were seen once. Germline V lookup: CDR1 SGHDT, CDR2 YYEEEE. V lost 0 bases and J lost 0, with 6 bases in between. This CDR3 is built from 14 residues. The donor population consisted of healthy HIV-negative adults with no recent acute infections or vaccinations. About this clone: What it binds is not known.

The sequence was obtained from a woman in her thirties or forties in good health. Some clones in this sample may be carry-over from other donors' samples. The sequenced material came from PBMCs. The V and J genes are TRBV5-6 and TRBJ2-5; unclear D gene. The chain's CDR3 is CASSLGHYQETQYF. CDR3 in DNA: TGTGCCAGCAGCTTGGGACATTACCAAGAGACCCAGTACTTC.